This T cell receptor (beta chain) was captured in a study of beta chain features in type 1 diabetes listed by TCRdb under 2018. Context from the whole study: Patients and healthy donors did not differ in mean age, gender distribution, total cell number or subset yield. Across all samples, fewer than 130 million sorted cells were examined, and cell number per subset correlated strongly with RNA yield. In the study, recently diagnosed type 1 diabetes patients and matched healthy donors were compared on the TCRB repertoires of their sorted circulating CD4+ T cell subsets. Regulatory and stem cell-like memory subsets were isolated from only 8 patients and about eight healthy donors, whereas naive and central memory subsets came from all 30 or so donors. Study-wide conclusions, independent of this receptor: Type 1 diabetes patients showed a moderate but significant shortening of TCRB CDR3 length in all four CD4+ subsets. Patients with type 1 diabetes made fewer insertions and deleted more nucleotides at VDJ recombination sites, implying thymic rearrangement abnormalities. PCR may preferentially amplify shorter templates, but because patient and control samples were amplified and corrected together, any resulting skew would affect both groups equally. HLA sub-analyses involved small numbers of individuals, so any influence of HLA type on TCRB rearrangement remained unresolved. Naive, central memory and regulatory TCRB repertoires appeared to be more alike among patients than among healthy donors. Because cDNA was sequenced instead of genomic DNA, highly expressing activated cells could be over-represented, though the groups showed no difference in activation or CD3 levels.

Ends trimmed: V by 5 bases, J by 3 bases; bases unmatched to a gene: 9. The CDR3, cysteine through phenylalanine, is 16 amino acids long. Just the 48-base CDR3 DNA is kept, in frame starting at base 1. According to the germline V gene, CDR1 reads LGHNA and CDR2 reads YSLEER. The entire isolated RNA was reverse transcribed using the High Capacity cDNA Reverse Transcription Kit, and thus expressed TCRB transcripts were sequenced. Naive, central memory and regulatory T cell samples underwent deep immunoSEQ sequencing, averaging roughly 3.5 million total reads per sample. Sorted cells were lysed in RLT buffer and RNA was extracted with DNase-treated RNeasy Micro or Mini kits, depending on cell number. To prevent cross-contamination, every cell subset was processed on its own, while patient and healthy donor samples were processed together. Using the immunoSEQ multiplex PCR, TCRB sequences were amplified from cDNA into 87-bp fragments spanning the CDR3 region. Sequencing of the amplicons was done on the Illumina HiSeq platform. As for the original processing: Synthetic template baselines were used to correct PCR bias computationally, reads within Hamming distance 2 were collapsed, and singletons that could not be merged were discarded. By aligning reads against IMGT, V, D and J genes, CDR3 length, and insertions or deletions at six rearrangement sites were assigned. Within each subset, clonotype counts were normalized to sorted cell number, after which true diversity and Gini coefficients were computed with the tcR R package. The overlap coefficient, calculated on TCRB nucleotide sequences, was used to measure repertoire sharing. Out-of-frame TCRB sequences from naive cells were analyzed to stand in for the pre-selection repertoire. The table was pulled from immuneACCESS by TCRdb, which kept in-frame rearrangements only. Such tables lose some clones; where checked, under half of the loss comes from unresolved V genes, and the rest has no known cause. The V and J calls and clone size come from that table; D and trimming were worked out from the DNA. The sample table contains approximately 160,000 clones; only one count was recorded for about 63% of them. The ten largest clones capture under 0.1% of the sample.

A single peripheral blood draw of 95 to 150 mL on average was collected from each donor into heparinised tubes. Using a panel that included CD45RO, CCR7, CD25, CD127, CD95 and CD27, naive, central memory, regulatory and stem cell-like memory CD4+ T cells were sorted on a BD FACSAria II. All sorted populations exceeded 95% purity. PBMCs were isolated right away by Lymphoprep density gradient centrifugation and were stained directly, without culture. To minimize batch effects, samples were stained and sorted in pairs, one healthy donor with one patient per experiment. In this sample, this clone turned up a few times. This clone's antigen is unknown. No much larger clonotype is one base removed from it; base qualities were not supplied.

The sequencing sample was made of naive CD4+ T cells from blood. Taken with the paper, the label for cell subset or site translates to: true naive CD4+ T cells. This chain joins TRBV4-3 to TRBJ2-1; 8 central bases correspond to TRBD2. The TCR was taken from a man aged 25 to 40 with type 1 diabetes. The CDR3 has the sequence CASSSRVAGNYNEQFF. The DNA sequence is TGCGCCAGCAGCTCCCGGGTAGCGGGGAACTACAATGAGCAGTTCTTC.